The present T cell receptor (beta chain) was sequenced within a study of blood T cell repertoires in COVID-19 (dated by TCRdb to the early 2020s). At the level of the whole study: The collaborator samples originated in the United States, Italy and Spain and spanned the acute and convalescent phases of COVID-19. The material from the prospective study consisted of cDNA or gDNA derived from T cells, B-cell-depleted T cells, or PBMCs. The dataset comprised deeply sampled blood TCRbeta repertoires from subjects exposed to, actively infected with, or recovered from COVID-19. The repertoires were released in a freely available public database intended as a resource for research on the immune response to SARS-CoV-2. The samples were drawn from two sources: the first 160 participants of the ongoing ImmuneRACE study, and about 1,300 subjects contributed by 6 global collaborators. Sample metadata almost always included a de-identified subject ID, COVID-19 status, age in years and sex. HLA class I and class II types, where available, came from metadata supplied by the sample provider rather than from assay-based typing. The investigation overall reported the following: How much clinical and demographic metadata was included differed by source and by participant, and the metadata was provided uncurated.

TCRbeta CDR3 regions were amplified from genomic DNA using the immunoSEQ Assay, a bias-controlled multiplex PCR. As for how the authors treated the data: The number of nucleated cells in each sample was estimated from the amplification of reference gene primers within the assay. To quantify the absolute abundance of each unique TCRbeta CDR3 rearrangement, sequence reads were collapsed and filtered. Productive Simpson clonality was computed per sample as the square root of Simpson's diversity index over productive rearrangements. TCRdb took this table from immuneACCESS and kept in-frame rearrangements with V and J called. Such tables lack part of the clones; where checked against another copy, unresolved V genes explain under half of the gap, and the rest is unexplained. That table furnishes V, J and clone size, whereas the DNA furnished D and trimming. Present in this sample are approximately 170,000 clones, about 83% of which were seen just once. The ten largest clonotypes hold around 7.7% of the sample.

Comments on this clone: Its antigen specificity is not known. Base quality data are lacking; no much larger clone is found one base away.

A second Seattle source provided samples from volunteer blood donors who had recovered from COVID-19. Whole blood was collected in K2EDTA tubes by collaborating institutions according to the institutions' own protocols. For TCRbeta analysis, collaborator samples were shipped as frozen whole blood, as isolated PBMCs, or as DNA extracted from either sample type. CDR1 DFQATT and CDR2 SNEGSKA were looked up in the germline V gene (reference sequence). V is reduced by 6 bases and J by 5 bases, leaving a spacing of 11 bases between them. Spanning cysteine to phenylalanine, the CDR3 consists of 11 amino acids. Only the CDR3 part of the read is kept: 33 bases, read in frame from the first base.

The TCR comes from a man aged 35 to 55 who had recovered from COVID-19. This chain is built from TRBV20-1 and TRBJ2-7; TRBD2 might be the D gene, on 5 matching bases. The sample taken for sequencing was peripheral blood. Read as DNA, the sequence is TGCAGTGCGGAGGTAGGGAACGAGCAGTACTTC. Its coded protein is CSAEVGNEQYF.